This TCR beta chain was obtained from a study of cytomegalovirus exposure and HLA in healthy donors (dated by TCRdb to 2016 to 2017). Notes on the research overall: According to an earlier analysis of 587 of the donors, about 170 million T cells yielded some 120 million unique TCR beta sequences and approximately 300 Gb of sequence data. About 280 gigabases of sequencing data and around 80 million unique TCR sequences made up an early release that covered several hundred HLA-typed donors. Among the roughly 430 genotyped donors, around 81% belonged to the genetic ancestry cluster associated with self-reported Caucasian donors. The study was designed to test whether signatures of past pathogen exposure could be identified by cataloging public T cell receptors. The T cell repertoires of 666 subjects were profiled by immunosequencing and related to cytomegalovirus serostatus. In addition to the first cohort of 650 to 750 subjects, a separate validation cohort of 100 to 150 different subjects was used. To predict cytomegalovirus infection status, the study brought together high-throughput TCR immunosequencing, statistical association of individual TCRs with disease status, and machine learning. A later analysis re-examined previously published TCR beta repertoires from 610 or so donors and added high-resolution HLA genotyping to investigate patterns of TCR occurrence. In the later analysis, no new phenotypic data were used to find candidate immune exposures; instead, reliance was placed on TCR beta sequences and their occurrence across donors. To decide whether each TCR beta V gene segment behaved as functional or pseudogenic, an earlier analysis of some 600 of the donors relied on high-throughput TCR beta sequencing. Donor age, sex, ethnicity and CMV serostatus were compiled alongside the repertoire data. In a later genetic analysis, genome-wide SNP genotypes for about 55% of the roughly 700 donors were used, and that subset was treated as a discovery cohort. All discovery cohort repertoires had been generated on a single sequencing platform. Class I and class II HLA loci were covered by the typing at four-digit resolution. The number of donors typed differed by locus, with about 620-630 for A, B, C, DRB1 and DQB1, around 560 for DQA1, about 610 for DPA1, and approximately 470 for DPB1. Because of strong linkage in the cohort, 5 or 6 DR-DQ haplotypes were treated as single units for association and clustering. Among 300 to 500 genotyped donors of the cohort, an average of approximately 240,000 unique TCR beta nucleotide sequences was sequenced per donor, of which 15% to 20% were non-productive.

Findings and caveats that apply to the study as a whole: When HLA alleles, especially DR and DQ, strongly co-occurred, TCR associations were difficult to assign to individual alleles. Several of the top co-occurrence clusters appeared to be linked to parvovirus B19, influenza, CMV and Epstein-Barr virus, according to a later analysis. Linkage disequilibrium might explain the correlated functional status among segregating V segments, but an unknown experimental factor could not be ruled out. Most CMV-associated TCR beta chains appeared to be HLA-restricted in a later analysis, and the HLA associations seemed to be driven largely by CMV exposure. In a later genetic analysis, fewer N-insertions in productive TCRs were reported among donors in an Asian-associated ancestry cluster than the roughly 710-donor mean. A further reported finding was that TCR beta sequences accurately predicted the HLA-A and HLA-B alleles for most subjects in the first cohort. In vitro tests confirmed that three of the cytomegalovirus-associated TCR beta chains recognize cytomegalovirus antigens. Because some donors lacked HLA typing at each locus, the association tests relied only on the typed subset. Because counts were too low, about 18 rarely observed V segments, including chromosome 9 orphons, were excluded from the earlier analysis of 587 of the donors. Because the 87-base-pair reads could not distinguish some IMGT-functional V segments, including TRBV6-2 and TRBV6-3, those segments were excluded. CMV serostatus was the only immune exposure information available for the cohort. A later analysis found that TCR association rates varied across HLA loci, with DRB1 alleles showing the most associated TCRs and HLA-C alleles the fewest. While some public TCRs were present in many individuals, most TCR sequences turned up only very rarely across donors. A later analysis associated approximately 17,000 TCR beta sequences with specific HLA alleles at a false discovery rate of 0.05. In a later analysis, HLA-associated TCR beta chains were found to be more clonally expanded and to have lower generation probabilities than equally common non-associated chains. In both the original and validation cohorts, the classifier was reported to diagnose cytomegalovirus status with high specificity and sensitivity. In an earlier analysis of 450 to 750 of the donors, most TCR beta V segments appeared in productive rearrangements about 87% or about 30% of the time, broadly matching IMGT annotations. A total of about 180 TCR beta chains were listed by the study as associated with cytomegalovirus. This cohort had only TCR beta chains sequenced, and the lack of alpha or paired-chain data limited which features could be detected. Roughly uniform sequencing depth across donors was assumed in presence/absence analyses, although this assumption may not hold. V-gene and J-gene trimming of TCR beta chains was associated with a missense DCLRE1C variant in a later genetic analysis, and the association was replicated in an independent cohort. A cluster of highly shared sequence variants was judged likely to represent a technical artifact of the sequencing pipeline. The authors suggested that the approach could potentially be extended to other disease states and immunological phenotypes.

Receptor amplification or capture employed the immunoSEQ multiplex PCR assay. A mixture of 60 forward primers for TCR Vbeta segments and 13 reverse primers for TCR Jbeta segments was used in the multiplex PCR. The CDR3 region of rearranged TCR beta genes was amplified from genomic DNA by a multiplex PCR assay. Amplified TCR beta libraries were sequenced as 87-base-pair reads on the Illumina HiSeq System. In the source study's methods: In a later analysis, some 80 million unique TCR beta chains were counted across the 650 to 700 repertoires, and roughly 11 million of these chains were shared by at least two donors. Raw reads were error-corrected and collapsed into unique sequences by a nearest-neighbor algorithm in which closely related sequences were merged to remove PCR and sequencing errors. Alignment of CDR3 sequences to IMGT reference sequences was used to assign V, D and J gene segments. Each retained sequence needed at least a six-nucleotide match to both a V gene segment and a J gene segment. Rearrangements were classified as productive when the CDR3 lacked stop codons and remained in frame with V and J, and all other rearrangements were classified as non-productive. CDR3 was defined according to IMGT convention as the region running from the second conserved V-encoded cysteine to the conserved J-encoded phenylalanine. In an earlier analysis of just under 600 of the donors, sequences lacking an unambiguous match to a single V gene segment were excluded. In an earlier analysis of 587 of the donors, a V segment was called functional when productive rearrangements were above 56.7%, and segregating when the standard deviation between donors exceeded 5%. A statistical classification framework was built for diagnosing cytomegalovirus status from the catalog of TCR beta chain sequences. In a later analysis, TCR nucleotide sequences were compared against IMGT/GENE-DB human TR gene sequences so that V and J genes could be assigned. In a later analysis, CDR3 sequences and most-parsimonious VDJ recombination scenarios were assigned using the TCRdist pipeline. In a later analysis, each TCR beta chain was defined by its CDR3 amino acid sequence together with its V-gene family, and reads lacking a unique V-gene family were excluded. As a way to deal with suspected cross-contamination and a sequencing artifact, a later analysis dropped roughly 600 nucleotide sequences that were highly shared and had low generation probability. For each public chain, a later analysis derived a clonal expansion index from normalized ranks of inferred template counts within each repertoire. In a later analysis, generation probabilities were computed using a VDJ recombination model fitted to out-of-frame rearrangements, and the results were checked against IGoR. A later analysis scored TCR-TCR, TCR-HLA and TCR-CMV co-occurrence with hypergeometric tests, applying a repertoire-size bias correction to TCR pairs. A later analysis estimated false discovery rates by permuting HLA or CMV assignments 20 times. A later analysis grouped co-occurring TCRs with DBSCAN, adding TCRdist sequence similarity when clustering within HLA-allele-positive subsets. For co-occurrence clustering, repertoires with fewer than 30,000 or more than 120,000 public chains were excluded, along with about five repertoires with anomalous nucleotide sharing. Drawn from immuneACCESS, this table holds only the in-frame rearrangements with V and J called that TCRdb kept. Clones are partly lost; checked studies trace under half to an unresolved V gene and leave the rest unexplained. V, J and clone size reflect that table, while D and trimming were determined from the DNA. The sample profile shows approximately 280,000 clones; roughly 90% of them were found once. The ten largest account for approximately 4.3% of the sample.

In total, more than 500 healthy bone marrow donors made up the cohort. At the time of sampling, every cohort member was nominally healthy, though immune exposures that went unrecorded were likely present. The donor tested CMV seropositive, placing the donor among the approximately 290 seropositive members of the cohort. Every donor gave a peripheral blood sample, and the peripheral blood mononuclear cells from that sample were used for TCR beta sequencing. Genomic DNA was extracted from the blood cell samples with the Qiagen DNeasy Blood Extraction Kit. On this clone: It lacks a known antigen. Base qualities are not provided; no much larger clone lies one nucleotide away.

The CDR3 has 13 amino acids, counting the end cysteine and phenylalanine. Only CDR3 DNA remains: 39 bases, in frame from the first base. In the germline V gene, CDR1 corresponds to SGHVS and CDR2 to FQNEAQ. Deletion took 2 bases off V and 8 bases off J, with a span of 10 bases between the germline ends. The sample taken for sequencing was PBMCs. The receptor's source is a man aged 40-49 years in good health and CMV-seropositive. The receptor chain draws on TRBV7-8 and TRBJ1-5, with the D gene call left open. In nucleotide form, the sequence is TGTGCCAGCAGCTTACCCGGGGTAGAGCCCCAGCATTTT. This codes for CASSLPGVEPQHF. Full variable domain (CDR3 extended with the reference TRBV7-8 and TRBJ1-5 proteins): GAGVSQSPRYKVAKRGQDVALRCDPISGHVSLFWYQQALGQGPEFLTYFQNEAQLDKSGLPSDRFFAERPEGSVSTLKIQRTQQEDSAVYLCASSLPGVEPQHFGDGTRLSIL.